The clone carrying this T cell receptor (beta chain) came up a few times. No antigen is known for it. The time point is: persistent/refractory GD, antithyroid drugs over 5 years with positive TRAb. Following extraction of RNA from PBMCs, that RNA was used to make the TCR library. This entry comes from a study of regulatory T cells in long-lasting Graves disease. Findings and limits, study-wide: Persistent disease was characterized by preferential usage of TRBV28, TRBJ1-2 and TRBJ2-5. Newly diagnosed patients had higher TCR diversity than persistent Graves' patients did. Among persistent patients, a larger number of public clonotypes were shared (around 2,700) than among newly diagnosed patients (about 950). Peripheral blood was the sole material, not thyroid tissue.

Building of the TCR beta libraries involved iRepertoire HTBI primers and Arm-PCR of CDR3 regions. Each CDR3 protein is one row after TCRdb ran MiXCR on the multiplex PCR reads. The sample shows a few hundred thousand distinct CDR3 sequences, 23% of them seen only once. This CDR3 spans 15 amino acids. Germline V CDR1 and CDR2: SQVTM, ANQGSEA. Trimming shortened V by 6 bases and J by 4 bases, and 21 bases separated the two germline ends. Sample: peripheral blood mononuclear cells (PBMCs), taken when the disease was refractory, from a patient treated with antithyroid drugs. The J gene is TRBJ2-5, the V gene TRBV29-1; D is unresolved. The source is a woman aged 40 to 49 with Graves disease. CDR3 in amino acids: CSVRRQPSPLETQYF. CDR3 in DNA: TGCAGCGTCCGAAGGCAGCCGAGCCCTCTAGAGACCCAGTACTTC.